This T cell receptor (beta chain) was sequenced for a study of T cells in localized non-small cell lung cancer (dated by TCRdb to the early 2020s). About the study as a whole: Comparing tumors with uninvolved tumor-adjacent lungs, the study looked at the T cell repertoires of 236 patients with early-stage NSCLC. All 240 or so NSCLC patients in the cohort were treatment-naive and had localized lung tumors that were resected. NSCLC patients had a mean age of around 70 years, and about 140 were male and about a hundred female. The study at large found these results: Higher T cell density in blood was associated with longer overall survival, whereas higher clonality in adjacent lung was associated with shorter survival. Of the top 100 tumor clones, a median of approximately 60 were detected in paired uninvolved adjacent lung; under 30 were also among that lung's top 100. Because of the exploratory design, TCR variables were selected using unadjusted p-values without false-discovery rate correction. The highest T cell clonality was observed in uninvolved tumor-adjacent lung, where clonality exceeded that of tumor, suggesting that antigenic responses were more focused in uninvolved tumor-adjacent lung. Because multi-region sequencing of the tumors was not done, intratumor heterogeneity could not be ruled out.

This clone was counted a single time. Which antigen it targets is not known. Base qualities were left out, and no much larger clone turns up one base away. The immunoSEQ Assay was used to sequence TCR beta CDR3 regions from DNA. Concerning the study's data processing: To compute T cell density, TCR beta template counts were normalized to usable DNA, which was estimated by amplifying housekeeping genes. Richness was estimated with the preseqR package, extrapolating to 400,000 templates for PBMC samples and 120,000 templates for tissue samples. Clonality was defined by subtracting Pielou's evenness from one. Differential abundance testing on productive amino-acid clonotypes, with a minimum total count of 5 and an alpha of 0.1, was used to identify tissue-enriched TCRs. The Jaccard Index and the Morisita Overlap Index were used to measure how much the repertoires overlapped between compartments. GLIPH grouped TCR beta CDR3s together with public tetramer-defined viral CDR3s, and a viral motif had to include at least three viral sequences and show V-gene enrichment. In its TCRdb copy, this immuneACCESS table keeps in-frame sequences only and misses some clones. Where compared with another copy, unresolved V genes explain less than half of these, and the others have no known cause. For V, J and clone size, that table is used; D and trimming come from the DNA. Counted in this sample were some 22,000 clones; approximately 84% of them appeared once. The top ten hold about 2.2% of the sample.

At diagnosis, peripheral blood, uninvolved tumor-adjacent lung and tumor were collected and stored as a combination of fresh-frozen and FFPE material. For TCR repertoire profiling, blood samples were analyzed in the form of peripheral blood mononuclear cells. V is reduced by 0 bases and J by 10 bases, leaving a spacing of 7 bases between them. The CDR1 and CDR2 encoded by the germline V gene (reference sequence) are LNHDA and SQIVND. Taken from cysteine to phenylalanine, the CDR3 has 13 residues. CDR3 DNA is the only sequence kept; it has 39 bases, read in frame from the first base. This receptor chain uses TRBV19 and TRBJ1-6; a confident D gene designation cannot be given. The sequence came from a man aged 40 to 70 with stage I lung adenocarcinoma. The starting material was peripheral blood, obtained before any cancer treatment. The nucleotide sequence is given as TGTGCCAGTAGTATAGACAGAGGATCACCCCTCCACTTT. Its protein reads: CASSIDRGSPLHF. With the portions outside the CDR3 filled from the reference TRBV19 and TRBJ1-6 genes, the complete variable region becomes DGGITQSPKYLFRKEGQNVTLSCEQNLNHDAMYWYRQDPGQGLRLIYYSQIVNDFQKGDIAEGYSVSREKKESFPLTVTSAQKNPTAFYLCASSIDRGSPLHFGNGTRLTVT.